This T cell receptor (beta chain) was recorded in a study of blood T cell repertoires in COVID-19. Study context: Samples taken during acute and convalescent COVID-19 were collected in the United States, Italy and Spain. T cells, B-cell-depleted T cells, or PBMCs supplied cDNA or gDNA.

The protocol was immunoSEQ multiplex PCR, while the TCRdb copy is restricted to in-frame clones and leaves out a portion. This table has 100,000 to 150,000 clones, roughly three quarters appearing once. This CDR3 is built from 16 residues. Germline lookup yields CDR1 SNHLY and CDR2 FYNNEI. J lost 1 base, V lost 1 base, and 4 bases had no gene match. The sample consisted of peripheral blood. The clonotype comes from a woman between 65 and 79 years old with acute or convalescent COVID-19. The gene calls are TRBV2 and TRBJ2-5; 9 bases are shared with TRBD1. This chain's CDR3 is CASSEVGQGGQETQYF. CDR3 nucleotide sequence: TGTGCCAGCAGTGAAGTGGGACAGGGAGGCCAAGAGACCCAGTACTTC.